Shown below are 2 T cell receptor beta chains from a single sample sequenced in a study of cytomegalovirus exposure and HLA in healthy donors. The PCR used 60 Vbeta and 13 Jbeta primers. TCRdb's table, derived via immunoSEQ multiplex PCR, lists solely in-frame clones and lacks some. The data hold some 150,000 clones, with 60% to 80% observed a single time. The sequenced material came from PBMCs. These receptors were collected from a man aged 35 to 55 in good health and CMV-seropositive.

This clone was picked up one time. The J gene is TRBJ1-3, the V gene TRBV29-1, with 8 bases that match TRBD1. The V segment lost 5 bases and the J segment 6 bases; nucleotides outside the gene matches: 6. The length of the CDR3 is 13 residues. Germline V gene sequence: CDR1 SQVTM, CDR2 ANQGSEA. This chain's CDR3 is CSVSGQGINTIYF. As DNA, the CDR3 is TGCAGCGTTTCCGGACAGGGAATAAACACCATATATTTT.

The V call is TRBV19, the J call TRBJ2-5; 8 bases map to TRBD1. The CDR3 has 15 amino acids. Germline lookup yields CDR1 LNHDA and CDR2 SQIVND (reference sequence). The junction had 11 bases not matched to a gene; V was cut back by 9 bases and J by 2 bases. The CDR3 DNA follows: TGTGCCAGCTCTCCCGAATGGACAGGGCAAGAGACCCAGTACTTC. This codes for CASSPEWTGQETQYF.